This TCR beta chain came from a study of Graves' ophthalmopathy and Graves' hyperthyroidism (dated by TCRdb to between 2018 and 2020). Broadly, across the study: Peripheral blood was collected at initial diagnosis, prior to any treatment. A discovery set of 100 patients (around 40 ophthalmopathy, 57 stable hyperthyroidism) was enrolled to explore V-J signatures distinguishing ophthalmopathy from hyperthyroidism. An independent validation cohort comprised 18 hyperthyroidism patients and about 16 patients who later progressed from hyperthyroidism to ophthalmopathy. The 100 or so discovery patients were randomly split 7:3 into training and test sets. In more than five hyperthyroidism patients, the T-cell repertoires found in thyroid tissue were compared with those found in blood. The study used signatures of the TCR beta repertoire to tell Graves' ophthalmopathy apart from Graves' hyperthyroidism and to predict which patients would progress to ophthalmopathy. In total, 135 blood samples were TCR-sequenced: approximately 42 ophthalmopathy, roughly 80 hyperthyroidism and some 17 hyperthyroidism-to-ophthalmopathy patients. Once sampling was done, hyperthyroidism patients were given methimazole at a starting dose of 30 mg daily, while ophthalmopathy patients were given high-dose intravenous methylprednisolone. Study-level results and caveats: In validation, the model predicted ophthalmopathy progression with 70.59% sensitivity and around 72% specificity; 12 predicted patients were CT-confirmed with GO in a median of approximately 6.5 months. No statistical method was used to set the sample size in advance, and the investigators knew which group each participant was assigned to. Most of the expanded thyroid clonotypes with a frequency above 0.001 were also detected in blood, and it was suggested that the thyroid immune response may be reflected by blood repertoires. In cross-validation, the 13-signature model distinguished ophthalmopathy from stable hyperthyroidism with nearly 90% sensitivity and approximately 81% specificity, and in the test set the corresponding values were about 80% and 75%.

For repertoire sequencing, the TCR beta CDR3 regions were amplified from RNA transcripts. A first-round RT-PCR used HTBI primers with the Qiagen OneStep RT-PCR kit, followed by a second-round multiplex PCR, size selection and purification. Libraries were sequenced on an Illumina HiSeq2000 using paired-end 100 bp reads. The source study handled its data this way. SOAPnuke was used to process the reads, removing any read that contained adapters or uncalled bases, had a mean Phred below 15, or lacked an exact match to the constant primer or identifier. COPE v1.2.5 was used to merge the high-quality paired reads. Each unique nucleotide sequence was treated as a clonotype, and MiTCR v1.1 was used to align the clonotypes to the IMGT TRB V, D and J references. Only V-J combinations with frequency above 0.0001 were analysed, covering approximately 99% of repertoires. A TCR clonal expansion and chaos score per V-J combination was defined as the ratio of F50 clonal expansion to chaos observed in the TCRdist matrix. Features were reduced by Welch's t-statistics and random forest to more than 10 V-J combinations, which fed a naive Bayes classifier. Thyroid-blood repertoire similarity was quantified with the Morisita-Horn index. The raw public reads went through TCRdb reprocessing: fastp at Q25, MiXCR clone calling, in-frame beta chains kept. Rows matching on CDR3 protein sequence are summarized as one entry with the most common DNA and genes. For this entry, the V and J calls and clone size follow TCRdb and not the study's own pipeline. The sample contains a few hundred thousand distinct CDR3 sequences, about a sixth of them found a single time. Roughly 1.5% of the sample belongs to the ten largest clones.

Ophthalmopathy patients were characterized by moderately to severely active disease, a Clinical Activity Score of at least 3, a NOSPECS grade of at least 4, and a disease duration under 3 months. Patients with other autoimmune diseases, uncontrolled infections, pregnancy or lactation were excluded. Clinical symptoms, serum thyroxine, TRAb, thyroid ultrasound and orbital computed tomography formed the basis of the diagnosis. PBMCs were isolated from about 9.1 ml of fresh peripheral blood by Ficoll-Paque density gradient centrifugation. Total RNA was extracted using Trizol reagent, and RNA quality was checked on an Agilent 2100 Bioanalyzer. Including the terminal cysteine and phenylalanine, the CDR3 comprises 19 residues. Only the CDR3 DNA is retained, 57 bases long and in frame from the first base. The germline V and J ends show losses of 4 bases and 0 bases respectively, and no gene match explains 12 bases of the junction. As encoded in the germline V gene, CDR1 is SGHTS while CDR2 is YDEGEE.

This clonotype has at least ten counts. Its binding antigen is unknown. Base qualities are not provided; no much larger clone lies one nucleotide away. Input material: peripheral blood. This sequence was found in a woman aged 18-29 years with Graves' ophthalmopathy. Donor details come from another sample of the same person, matched by shared clones. Recombination linked TRBV5-8 to TRBJ2-6; 8 nucleotides in the junction match TRBD1. The CDR3 region: CASSPITGQVGSGANVLTF. The DNA reads as follows: TGTGCCAGCAGCCCAATAACGGGACAGGTCGGCTCTGGGGCCAACGTCCTGACTTTC.